This TCR beta chain was sequenced in a study of cytotoxic CD8 clonotypes in ibrutinib-treated CLL. Study results and limitations: Public clonotypes showed up rarely, and on treatment they shrank or held steady. A rise in clonality was seen at ibrutinib response, and a fall back toward baseline was seen at progression.

This table comes from immunoSEQ multiplex PCR, and its TCRdb copy is limited to in-frame clones, with some not included. This table holds 250,000 to 350,000 clones, 70% to 80% found once. The V end lost 5 bases, the J end lost 4 bases, and 12 bases lay between the germline ends. CDR3 length: 14 amino acids. The germline V gene encodes CDR1 SGHNT and CDR2 YENEEA. Details on this clone: The antigen is not known.

The sequence came from a human donor with chronic lymphocytic leukemia. The V call is TRBV11-3, the J call TRBJ1-3; D gene ambiguous. The source material was PBMCs, sampled at disease progression, from a patient treated with ibrutinib. The CDR3 bases are TGTGCCAGCAGCACCTCGGGTCCAGGAAACACCATATATTTT. It is translated as CASSTSGPGNTIYF.